The TCR beta chain described here comes from a study of T cell responses to AZD1222 COVID-19 vaccine. Study-wide points: Donors in the cohort were predominantly white British and more often female, and clonal diversity was possibly underestimated.

The assay was immunoSEQ multiplex PCR, and TCRdb's table has in-frame clones only and misses some. The top ten clones hold less than 1.5% of a sample with 150,000 to 200,000 clones, about 89% of them seen once. Remarks on this clone: Its target is unknown.

The sequence came from an adult who received the AZD1222 COVID-19 vaccine. This material consisted of peripheral blood, taken 28 days after the second AZD1222 dose.

CDR3 DNA sequence: TGTGCCAGCAGCCCCCTCCGAGGGGCGGAGCACACAGATACGCAGTATTTT. Translated: CASSPLRGAEHTDTQYF. This chain connects TRBV11-2 to TRBJ2-3; either TRBD1 or TRBD2 may supply D (5 bases each). Trimming cost V 5 bases and J 2 bases, with 20 bases left between them. Germline lookup yields CDR1 SGHAT and CDR2 FQNNGV. This CDR3 comprises 17 residues.